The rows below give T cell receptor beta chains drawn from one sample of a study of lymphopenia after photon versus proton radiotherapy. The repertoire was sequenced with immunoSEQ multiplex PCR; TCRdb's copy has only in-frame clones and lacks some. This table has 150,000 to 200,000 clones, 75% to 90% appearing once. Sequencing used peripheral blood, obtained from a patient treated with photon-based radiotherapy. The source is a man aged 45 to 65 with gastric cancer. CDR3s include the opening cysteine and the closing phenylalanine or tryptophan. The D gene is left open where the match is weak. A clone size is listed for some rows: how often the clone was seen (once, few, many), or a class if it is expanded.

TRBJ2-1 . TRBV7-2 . CASRVPGQYNEQFF TGTGCCAGCAGAGTGCCGGGACAATACAATGAGCAGTTCTTC
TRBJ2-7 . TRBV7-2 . CASSPSRAEYEQYF TGTGCCAGCAGCCCTAGCCGAGCAGAATACGAGCAGTACTTC
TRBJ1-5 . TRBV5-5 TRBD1 CASSGGTGGAQSVNQPQHF TGTGCCAGCAGCGGCGGGACAGGGGGCGCTCAGAGTGTCAATCAGCCCCAGCATTTT
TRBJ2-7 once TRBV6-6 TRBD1 CASSFGQGSSYEQYF TGTGCCAGCAGCTTTGGACAGGGGAGCTCCTACGAGCAGTACTTC
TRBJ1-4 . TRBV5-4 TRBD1 CASRKQGGEKLFF TGTGCCAGCAGGAAACAGGGGGGCGAAAAACTGTTTTTT
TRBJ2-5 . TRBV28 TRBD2 CASSPGLAGGSGTQYF TGTGCCAGCAGTCCCGGACTAGCGGGAGGTTCTGGGACCCAGTACTTC
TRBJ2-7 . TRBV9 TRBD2 CASSVEGRAYEQYF TGTGCCAGCAGCGTAGAAGGGAGGGCCTACGAGCAGTACTTC
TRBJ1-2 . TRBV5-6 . CASSSWTQETWGYTF TGTGCCAGCAGCTCGTGGACTCAGGAAACGTGGGGCTACACCTTC
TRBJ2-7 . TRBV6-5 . CASSPTTGSAYEQYF TGTGCCAGCAGTCCCACAACAGGGTCTGCCTACGAGCAGTACTTC
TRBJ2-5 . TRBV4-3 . CASSQERGETQYF TGCGCCAGCAGCCAAGAACGCGGGGAGACCCAGTACTTC
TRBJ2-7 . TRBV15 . CATSRGGRGAYEQYF TGTGCCACCAGCAGAGGGGGCAGGGGCGCGTACGAGCAGTACTTC
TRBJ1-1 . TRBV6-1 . CATSGQNTEAFF TGTGCCACCTCGGGACAGAACACTGAAGCTTTCTTT
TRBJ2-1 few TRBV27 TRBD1 CASSPTGTGVLGLVNLYEQFF TGTGCCAGCAGTCCAACCGGGACAGGGGTTTTGGGACTAGTAAATCTTTATGAGCAGTTCTTC
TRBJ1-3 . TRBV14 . CASSLRDNGNTIYF TGTGCCAGCAGCCTACGGGATAACGGAAACACCATATATTTT
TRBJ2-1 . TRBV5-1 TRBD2 CASSLFGLAGLENEQFF TGCGCCAGCAGCTTATTCGGACTAGCGGGACTGGAAAATGAGCAGTTCTTC
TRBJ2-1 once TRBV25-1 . CASSGKVNEQFF TGTGCCAGCAGTGGAAAGGTCAATGAGCAGTTCTTC
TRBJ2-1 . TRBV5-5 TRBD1 CASSIQGNNPRSEQFF TGTGCCAGCAGCATACAGGGGAATAACCCCAGGAGTGAGCAGTTCTTC
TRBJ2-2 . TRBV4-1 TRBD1 CASSQGQPRDRAANTGELFF TGCGCCAGCAGCCAAGGGCAACCCCGGGACAGGGCCGCGAACACCGGGGAGCTGTTTTTT
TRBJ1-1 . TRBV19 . CASSAGHMNTEAFF TGTGCCAGTAGTGCGGGACACATGAACACTGAAGCTTTCTTT
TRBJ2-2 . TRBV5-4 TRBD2 CASSLLLAGITGELFF TGTGCCAGCAGCTTGTTACTAGCGGGGATCACCGGGGAGCTGTTTTTT
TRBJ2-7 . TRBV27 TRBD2 CASSYKGLAGGPYEQYF TGTGCCAGCAGTTACAAGGGACTAGCGGGAGGGCCTTACGAGCAGTACTTC
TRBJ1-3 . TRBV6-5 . CASSAGAPGNTIYF TGTGCCAGCAGTGCAGGGGCTCCTGGAAACACCATATATTTT
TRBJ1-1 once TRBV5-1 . CASSLGQPHTEAFF TGCGCCAGCAGCTTGGGGCAGCCACACACTGAAGCTTTCTTT
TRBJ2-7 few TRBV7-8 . CASSPPGLRPEQYF TGTGCCAGCAGCCCCCCGGGACTCCGGCCCGAGCAGTACTTC
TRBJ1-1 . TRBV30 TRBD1 CAWSRTGGRTEAFF TGTGCCTGGAGTCGAACAGGGGGCAGGACTGAAGCTTTCTTT
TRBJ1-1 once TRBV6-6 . CASSYEVEGAFF TGTGCCAGCAGTTACGAGGTTGAAGGGGCTTTCTTT
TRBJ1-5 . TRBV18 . CASSPGAGGNQPQHF TGTGCCAGCTCACCAGGTGCAGGGGGCAATCAGCCCCAGCATTTT
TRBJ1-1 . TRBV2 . CASRRDDTEAFF TGTGCCAGCAGACGGGACGACACTGAAGCTTTCTTT
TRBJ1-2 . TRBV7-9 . CASSPSGRDGGYTF TGTGCCAGCAGCCCCAGTGGGAGAGACGGTGGCTACACCTTC
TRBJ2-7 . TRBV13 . CASSVNYEQYF TGTGCCAGCAGCGTAAACTACGAGCAGTACTTC
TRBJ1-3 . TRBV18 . CASSPLLIRTVGSGNTIYF TGTGCCAGCTCACCTCTCTTAATACGGACAGTTGGCTCTGGAAACACCATATATTTT
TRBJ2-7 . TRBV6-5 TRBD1 CASSNTDRVHEQYF TGTGCCAGCAGTAACACGGACAGGGTACACGAGCAGTACTTC
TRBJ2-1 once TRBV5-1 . CASSFRRDSYNEQFF TGCGCCAGCAGCTTTCGGCGGGACTCCTACAATGAGCAGTTCTTC
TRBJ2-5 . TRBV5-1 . CASSRTMTVQETQYF TGCGCCAGCAGCCGAACTATGACGGTACAAGAGACCCAGTACTTC
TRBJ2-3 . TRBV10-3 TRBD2 CAISDGTSGSTDTQYF TGTGCCATCAGTGATGGGACTAGCGGGAGCACAGATACGCAGTATTTT
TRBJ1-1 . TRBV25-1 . CASSGALYEAFF TGTGCCAGCAGTGGGGCGTTATATGAAGCTTTCTTT
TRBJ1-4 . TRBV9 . CASSVESRANEKLFF TGTGCCAGCAGCGTAGAGAGTAGGGCTAATGAAAAACTGTTTTTT
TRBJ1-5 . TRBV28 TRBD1 CASSYSPHRTGGDQPQHF TGTGCCAGCAGTTATAGTCCCCACCGGACAGGGGGGGACCAGCCCCAGCATTTT
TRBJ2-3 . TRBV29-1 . CSVGTGMTDTQYF TGCAGCGTCGGCACAGGGATGACAGATACGCAGTATTTT
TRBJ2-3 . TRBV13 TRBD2 CASSYAGLASDTQYF TGTGCCAGCAGCTATGCGGGACTAGCGTCAGATACGCAGTATTTT
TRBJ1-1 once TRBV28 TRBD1 CASSFETSRQGYYTEAFF TGTGCCAGCAGTTTCGAGACATCCCGACAGGGTTACTACACTGAAGCTTTCTTT
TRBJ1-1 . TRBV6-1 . CASSERDNFEAFF TGTGCCAGCAGTGAAAGAGACAATTTTGAAGCTTTCTTT
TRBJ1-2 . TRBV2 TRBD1 CASSRTGGAGGYTF TGTGCCAGCAGTCGGACAGGGGGCGCCGGGGGCTACACCTTC
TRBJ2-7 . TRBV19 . CASSAAGASYEQYF TGTGCCAGCAGCGCAGCGGGCGCCTCCTACGAGCAGTACTTC
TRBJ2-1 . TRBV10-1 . CASSEIGSSYNEQFF TGCGCCAGCAGTGAGATCGGGAGCTCCTACAATGAGCAGTTCTTC
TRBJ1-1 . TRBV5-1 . CASSLEGLNEAFF TGCGCCAGCAGCTTGGAGGGGTTAAATGAAGCTTTCTTT
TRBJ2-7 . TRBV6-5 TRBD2 CASSSRTSALEQYF TGTGCCAGCAGTTCCAGGACTAGCGCCTTGGAGCAGTACTTC
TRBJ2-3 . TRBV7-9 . CASSPPGLGYTQYF TGTGCCAGCAGCCCTCCGGGCCTTGGGTATACGCAGTATTTT
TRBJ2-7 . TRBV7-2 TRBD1 CASSNRGGYEQYF TGTGCCAGCAGTAACAGGGGTGGGTACGAGCAGTACTTC
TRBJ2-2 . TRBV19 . CASKNRDTGELFF TGTGCCAGTAAGAACCGGGACACCGGGGAGCTGTTTTTT
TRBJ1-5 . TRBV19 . CASLGGAGGNQPQHF TGTGCCAGTTTGGGGGGAGCGGGTGGCAATCAGCCCCAGCATTTT
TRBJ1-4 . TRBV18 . CASSPRTDATNEKLFF TGTGCCAGCTCACCCCGGACGGACGCAACTAATGAAAAACTGTTTTTT
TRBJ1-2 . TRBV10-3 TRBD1 CAISDPGQGFSGYTF TGTGCCATCAGTGACCCGGGACAGGGATTTTCTGGCTACACCTTC